These 27 T cell receptor beta chains were sequenced from one sample in a study of cytomegalovirus exposure and HLA in healthy donors. In the PCR, 60 Vbeta and 13 Jbeta primers were used. Clones were read by immunoSEQ multiplex PCR, and TCRdb kept only the in-frame ones, dropping some. The repertoire holds over 100,000 clones, with roughly 76% as singletons. The material sequenced was PBMCs. All receptors derive from a woman aged 45 to 65 in good health and CMV-seropositive.

V gene TRBV27 combines with J gene TRBJ1-5; TRBD1 matches 11 bases. The V gene's germline CDR1 is MNHEY and CDR2 SMNVEV (reference sequence). The CDR3 consists of 17 residues. The junction had 10 bases not matched to a gene; V was cut back by 6 bases and J by 3 bases. For the CDR3, the DNA is TGTGCCAGCAGCCGTATGGGACAGGGGGTAAACAATCAGCCCCAGCATTTT. It encodes CASSRMGQGVNNQPQHF.

The chain carries TRBV5-5 and TRBJ2-5; TRBD1 aligns across 10 bases. The CDR3 has 15 residues. Trimming cost V 0 bases and J 5 bases; bases outside gene matches: 4. Germline loops: CDR1 SGHKS, CDR2 YYEKEE (reference sequence). The CDR3 reads CASSLDGTGEETQYF. As DNA, the CDR3 is TGTGCCAGCAGCTTGGACGGGACAGGGGAGGAGACCCAGTACTTC.

The rearrangement links TRBV27 to TRBJ2-3; D call uncertain. V lost 6 bases and J 0 bases, leaving 7 bases between the germline ends. The germline gives CDR1 MNHEY, CDR2 SMNVEV (reference sequence). The CDR3 is 13 residues long. In nucleotides, the CDR3 is TGTGCCAGCAGGGAACAGAGCACAGATACGCAGTATTTT. Translated: CASREQSTDTQYF.

This chain's CDR3 is CASSLDRGTYTGELFF. The CDR3 DNA reads TGTGCCAGCAGCTTGGACCGGGGAACTTACACCGGGGAGCTGTTTTTT. The J gene is TRBJ2-2, the V gene TRBV5-6, with D tentatively TRBD2 (5 bases). With 0 bases removed from V and 3 bases from J, the gap between germline ends came to 12 bases. The CDR3 is made up of 16 amino acids. CDR1 and CDR2 (germline): SGHDT, YYEEEE.

The J gene is TRBJ2-4, the V gene TRBV7-9; the match to TRBD1 covers 9 bases. This CDR3 comprises 19 residues. V lost 5 bases to trimming and J lost 1 base; unmatched junction nucleotides: 15. CDR1 SEHNR and CDR2 FQNEAQ come from the germline V gene (reference sequence). The CDR3: CASSPSPGQGSRAKNIQYF. In nucleotides, the CDR3 is TGTGCCAGCAGCCCATCTCCGGGACAGGGAAGTCGGGCCAAAAACATTCAGTACTTC.

The chain links TRBV7-2 to TRBJ2-7; possibly TRBD1 for D (6 bases). CDR3 length: 12 residues. The germline gives CDR1 SGHTA, CDR2 FQGNSA. V shed 10 bases and J shed 2 bases, with 12 bases lying between them. The CDR3 is CATSDSPYEQYF. The CDR3 DNA is TGTGCCACCTCGGACAGCCCCTACGAGCAGTACTTC.

As DNA, the CDR3 is TGCAGCGTAACAGGGGTCACGGCGGGCGGCTATGGCTACACCTTC. Protein sequence: CSVTGVTAGGYGYTF. The gene calls are TRBV29-1 and TRBJ1-2; TRBD1 matches at 7 bases. Germline CDR1 and CDR2: SQVTM and ANQGSEA. CDR3 length equals 15 residues. V dropped 6 bases and J dropped 4; count of bases not matched to a gene: 14.

The chain recombines TRBV5-8 with TRBJ1-1; D call uncertain. Trimming pared 4 bases from V and 0 bases from J, leaving 10 bases between. The CDR3 totals 14 residues. The germline V gene has CDR1 SGHTS and CDR2 YDEGEE. The CDR3 loop is CASSPTAMNTEAFF. CDR3 nucleotides: TGTGCCAGCAGCCCGACTGCGATGAACACTGAAGCTTTCTTT.

The V and J genes are TRBV2 and TRBJ2-2; 7 bases map to TRBD1. The CDR3 length is 13 residues. V shed 9 bases, J shed 5 bases, and the junction held 6 bases outside the gene matches. CDR1 SNHLY and CDR2 FYNNEI come from the germline V gene. The CDR3 sequence is CASQTGKTGELFF. The CDR3, as DNA: TGTGCCAGTCAGACAGGGAAGACCGGGGAGCTGTTTTTT. The full variable domain, rest sourced from reference TRBV2 and TRBJ2-2, is EPEVTQTPSHQVTQMGQEVILRCVPISNHLYFYWYRQILGQKVEFLVSFYNNEISEKSEIFDDQFSVERPDGSNFTLKIRSTKLEDSAMYFCASQTGKTGELFFGEGSRLTVL.

The V and J genes are TRBV5-4 and TRBJ1-6; maybe TRBD1 (5 bases). V lost 3 bases to trimming and J lost 9 bases, with 13 bases between them. Germline assignment: CDR1 SGHNT and CDR2 YYREEE (reference sequence). This CDR3 spans 14 amino acids. The CDR3 loop is CASSSDYGGSPLHF. The CDR3 DNA reads TGTGCCAGCAGCTCGGATTACGGGGGTTCACCCCTCCACTTT. The variable domain in full, with the rest retrieved from reference TRBV5-4 and TRBJ1-6, is ETGVTQSPTHLIKTRGQQVTLRCSSQSGHNTVSWYQQALGQGPQFIFQYYREEENGRGNFPPRFSGLQFPNYSSELNVNALELDDSALYLCASSSDYGGSPLHFGNGTRLTVT.

The chain has TRBV29-1 and TRBJ2-5; 10 positions agree with TRBD1. V lost 7 bases and J lost 2; bases outside the gene matches: 7. Germline CDR1 SQVTM, CDR2 ANQGSEA. CDR3 length equals 14 residues. The CDR3 bases are TGCAGCGCTGTGGGGGGACAGGGGCAAGAGACCCAGTACTTC. Encoded protein: CSAVGGQGQETQYF.

The chain has TRBV19 and TRBJ2-7, with 8 positions matching TRBD1. The germline CDR1 and CDR2 sequences are LNHDA and SQIVND (reference sequence). V lost 6 bases, J lost 7 bases, and 11 bases stayed unmatched. The CDR3 sequence is 14 residues long. CDR3 sequence reads: CASSYALDREEQYF. The CDR3 DNA sequence: TGTGCCAGTAGCTATGCCTTGGACAGGGAGGAGCAGTACTTC.

The chain combines TRBV7-9 with TRBJ1-1; D is unresolved. This CDR3 is 15 amino acids long. In germline, CDR1 is SEHNR, CDR2 FQNEAQ (reference sequence). V dropped 1 base and J dropped 5 bases, with 14 bases sitting between them. The CDR3, as DNA: TGTGCCAGCAGCTTAGGCCCAGGTGGAAGAACTGAAGCTTTCTTT. Translated: CASSLGPGGRTEAFF.

The chain carries TRBV19 and TRBJ2-7; 7 nucleotides align to TRBD2. With 3 bases clipped from V and 0 bases from J, the junction kept 5 bases outside the gene matches. Germline CDR1 and CDR2: LNHDA and SQIVND (reference sequence). CDR3 length equals 15 residues. In DNA form, the CDR3 reads TGTGCCAGTAGTATCGGGCGGGGGTCCTCCTACGAGCAGTACTTC. This translates into CASSIGRGSSYEQYF.

This chain links TRBV9 with TRBJ2-2; no clear D gene. Trimming removed 3 bases from V and 5 bases from J, with 14 bases in between. The CDR3 consists of 15 residues. Germline-derived CDR1 and CDR2 are SGDLS and YYNGEE. CDR3 nucleotides: TGTGCCAGCAGCGCCGGCCTCAGCGAGACCGGGGAGCTGTTTTTT. It yields the protein CASSAGLSETGELFF. Full variable domain (outside the CDR3, taken from reference TRBV9 and TRBJ2-2): DSGVTQTPKHLITATGQRVTLRCSPRSGDLSVYWYQQSLDQGLQFLIQYYNGEERAKGNILERFSAQQFPDLHSELNLSSLELGDSALYFCASSAGLSETGELFFGEGSRLTVL.

This chain links TRBV29-1 with TRBJ1-2; 9 nucleotides match TRBD1. Germline V gives CDR1 SQVTM, CDR2 ANQGSEA. V was pared by 0 bases and J by 8 bases, with 4 bases of the junction left unmatched. This CDR3 is built from 13 residues. CDR3 sequence: CSVEDRQGGGYTF. The DNA of the CDR3 is TGCAGCGTTGAAGATCGACAGGGGGGCGGCTACACCTTC.

The chain has TRBV27 and TRBJ2-7, with a tentative D call TRBD2 (5 bases). This CDR3 region has 12 residues. Germline V CDR1 and CDR2: MNHEY, SMNVEV (reference sequence). Trimming removed 6 bases at V and 3 bases at J, with 9 bases between. The CDR3 is CASRGLYYEQYF. CDR3 DNA: TGTGCCAGCAGAGGACTTTACTACGAGCAGTACTTC.

This clone was observed a handful of times. The chain combines TRBV19 with TRBJ1-6; D is possibly TRBD1 (5 bases). Per germline, CDR1 LNHDA and CDR2 SQIVND (reference sequence). There are 16 residues in the CDR3. The germline V and J ends were trimmed by 2 bases and 1 base, with 9 bases remaining between them. The CDR3 region has the DNA TGTGCCAGTAGTATAACAGGAGGGTCCTATAATTCACCCCTCCACTTT. This gives the protein CASSITGGSYNSPLHF.

J is TRBJ1-3 and V is TRBV6-5, with no clear D. CDR3 length: 15 residues. Germline V lookup: CDR1 MNHEY, CDR2 SVGAGI. The germline V and J ends were trimmed by 2 bases and 0 bases, with 8 bases remaining between them. The CDR3 reads CASSYDKSSGNTIYF. The CDR3 bases are TGTGCCAGCAGTTACGACAAGAGCTCTGGAAACACCATATATTTT.

The genes are TRBV6-6 and TRBJ1-1; D may be TRBD1 (5 bases). Per the germline V gene, CDR1 is MNHNY and CDR2 is SVGAGI (reference sequence). V was clipped by 2 bases and J by 6 bases, with 19 bases between them. The CDR3 contains 16 residues. The CDR3 sequence is CASSYRETLRDAEAFF. As DNA, the CDR3 is TGTGCCAGCAGTTACCGTGAGACTTTGCGGGACGCTGAAGCTTTCTTT.

The rearrangement joins TRBV18 to TRBJ2-5; TRBD1 agrees at 7 bases. With V trimmed by 3 bases and J by 5 bases, 6 bases remained unmatched. The CDR3 consists of 14 residues. Germline V gene sequence: CDR1 KGHSH, CDR2 LQKENI. This chain's CDR3 is CASSPGTDWETQYF. The CDR3 DNA reads TGTGCCAGCTCACCGGGGACAGACTGGGAGACCCAGTACTTC. The complete variable domain, with remaining parts taken from reference TRBV18 and TRBJ2-5, reads NAGVMQNPRHLVRRRGQEARLRCSPMKGHSHVYWYRQLPEEGLKFMVYLQKENIIDESGMPKERFSAEFPKEGPSILRIQQVVRGDSAAYFCASSPGTDWETQYFGPGTRLLVL.

The chain joins TRBV7-9 to TRBJ1-2, with 8 nucleotides matching TRBD1. CDR1 SEHNR and CDR2 FQNEAQ come from the germline V gene (reference sequence). Trimming cost V 5 bases and J 1 base; bases outside gene matches: 12. CDR3 length: 17 residues. CDR3 in DNA: TGTGCCAGCAGCCCCATGGACAGGGTCCATATTAACTATGGCTACACCTTC. It specifies CASSPMDRVHINYGYTF.

The J gene is TRBJ2-3, the V gene TRBV7-5; the listed D gene, TRBD2, was not tested against the DNA. TRBV7-5 is tagged as a pseudogene. The CDR3 totals 15 residues. DNA of the CDR3: TGTGTCAGAAGCTTAAGCGGGAGTGTGGCAGATACGCAGTATTTT. This translates into CVRSLSGSVADTQYF.

The J gene is TRBJ2-5, the V gene TRBV6-6; D remains ambiguous. Trimming stripped 6 bases from V and 6 bases from J, with 17 bases between. From germline, CDR1 is MNHNY and CDR2 SVGAGI (reference sequence). The CDR3 contains 14 residues. The CDR3 sequence is CASSKVQAWKTQYF. The DNA for the CDR3 is TGTGCCAGCAGCAAGGTGCAGGCGTGGAAGACCCAGTACTTC.

The chain combines TRBV5-1 with TRBJ1-1, with 12 bases aligning to TRBD1. V lost 7 bases to trimming and J lost 3 bases; unmatched junction nucleotides: 4. The germline V gene has CDR1 SGHRS and CDR2 YFSETQ. The CDR3 loop spans 14 amino acids. CDR3 in amino acids: CASGTGGVDTEAFF. Written as DNA, the CDR3 is TGCGCCAGCGGGACAGGGGGCGTAGACACTGAAGCTTTCTTT.

The chain recombines TRBV2 with TRBJ2-3, with D possibly TRBD2 on 7 matching bases. V was cut by 6 bases and J by 5 bases, with 15 bases left in between. Germline CDR1 reads SNHLY; CDR2 reads FYNNEI. The CDR3 has 14 residues. The CDR3 DNA reads as TGTGCCAGCAGCGTGGGGGGGCCCGGAGATACGCAGTATTTT. Encoded protein: CASSVGGPGDTQYF.

In this sample, this clone turned up a few times. The chain joins TRBV19 to TRBJ2-3, with no clear D. Germline V CDR1 and CDR2: LNHDA, SQIVND (reference sequence). Trimming cost V 7 bases and J 2 bases, with 13 bases left between them. The CDR3 contains 14 residues. CDR3 in amino acids: CASKEQTLTDTQYF. The CDR3 DNA is TGTGCCAGTAAGGAACAGACCCTCACAGATACGCAGTATTTT.